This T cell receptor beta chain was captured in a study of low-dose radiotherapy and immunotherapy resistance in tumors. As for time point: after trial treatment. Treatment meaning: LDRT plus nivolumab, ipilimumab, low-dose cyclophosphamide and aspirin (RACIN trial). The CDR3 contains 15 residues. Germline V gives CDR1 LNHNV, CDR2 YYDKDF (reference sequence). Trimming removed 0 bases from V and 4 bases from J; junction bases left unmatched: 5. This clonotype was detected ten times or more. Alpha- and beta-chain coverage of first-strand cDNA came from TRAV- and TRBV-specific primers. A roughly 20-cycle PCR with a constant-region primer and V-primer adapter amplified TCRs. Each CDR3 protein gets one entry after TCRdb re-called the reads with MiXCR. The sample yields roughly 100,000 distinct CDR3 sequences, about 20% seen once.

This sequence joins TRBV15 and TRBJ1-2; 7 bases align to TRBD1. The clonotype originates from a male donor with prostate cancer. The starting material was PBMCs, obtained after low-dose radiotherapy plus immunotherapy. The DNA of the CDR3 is TGTGCCACCAGCAGAGAAAGGGGGCGCGGCTATGGCTACACCTTC. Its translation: CATSRERGRGYGYTF.